This T cell receptor beta chain was found in a study of T cell responses to AZD1222 COVID-19 vaccine. Study-level results: With dominance at 160-218 and 743-854, vaccine-associated CD4 TCRs spanned spike. The donors showed a predominance of white British ancestry and of females, with possible underestimation of clonal diversity.

Generated by immunoSEQ multiplex PCR, the TCRdb table keeps only in-frame clones and is missing some. The sample consists of around 110,000 clones, 85% to 95% of them appearing once. This clone was found a few times. The antigen is unknown. The CDR3 runs 13 residues. The germline V gene has CDR1 SGHRS and CDR2 YFSETQ. V lost 4 bases, J lost 8 bases, and 15 bases lay in between. This rearrangement joins TRBV5-1 to TRBJ1-2; D not resolved. Source: peripheral blood, taken on day 0 of AZD1222 vaccination. This clonotype was obtained from an adult in good health. CDR3 DNA: TGCGCCAGCAGCCCCTTGCCAGGCGCCGGCTACACCTTC. Translation gives CASSPLPGAGYTF. Filled out from reference TRBV5-1 and TRBJ1-2, the complete variable domain reads KAGVTQTPRYLIKTRGQQVTLSCSPISGHRSVSWYQQTPGQGLQFLFEYFSETQRNKGNFPGRFSGRQFSNSRSEMNVSTLELGDSALYLCASSPLPGAGYTFGSGTRLTVV.